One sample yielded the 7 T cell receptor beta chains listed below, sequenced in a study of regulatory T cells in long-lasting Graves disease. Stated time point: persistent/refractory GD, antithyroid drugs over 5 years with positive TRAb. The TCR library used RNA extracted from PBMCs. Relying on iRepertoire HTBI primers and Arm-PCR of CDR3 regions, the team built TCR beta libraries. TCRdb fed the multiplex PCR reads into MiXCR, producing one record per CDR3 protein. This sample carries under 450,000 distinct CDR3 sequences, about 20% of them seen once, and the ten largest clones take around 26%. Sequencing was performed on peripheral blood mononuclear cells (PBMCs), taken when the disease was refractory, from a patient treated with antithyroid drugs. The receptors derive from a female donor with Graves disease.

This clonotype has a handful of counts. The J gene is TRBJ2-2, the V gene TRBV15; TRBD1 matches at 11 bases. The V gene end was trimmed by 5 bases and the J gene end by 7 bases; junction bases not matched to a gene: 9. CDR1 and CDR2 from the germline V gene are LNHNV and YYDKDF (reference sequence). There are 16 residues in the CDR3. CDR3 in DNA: TGTGCCACCAGCGTATTGGACAGGGGGCCGATCGGGGAGCTGTTTTTT. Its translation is CATSVLDRGPIGELFF.

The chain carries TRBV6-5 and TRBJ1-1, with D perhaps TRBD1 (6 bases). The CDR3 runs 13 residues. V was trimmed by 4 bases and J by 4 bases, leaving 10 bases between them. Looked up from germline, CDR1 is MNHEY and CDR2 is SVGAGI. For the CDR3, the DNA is TGTGCCAGCAGTTCGGGGGCTGTCACTGAAGCTTTCTTT. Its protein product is CASSSGAVTEAFF.

The CDR3 region has the DNA TGCAGCGTTGGTTATCCGAATGAAAAACTGTTTTTT. Protein sequence: CSVGYPNEKLFF. This rearrangement joins TRBV29-1 to TRBJ1-4; D is ambiguous. This CDR3 comprises 12 residues. Germline V gene lookup returns CDR1 SQVTM and CDR2 ANQGSEA. V was trimmed by 4 bases and J by 5 bases, leaving 8 bases between them.

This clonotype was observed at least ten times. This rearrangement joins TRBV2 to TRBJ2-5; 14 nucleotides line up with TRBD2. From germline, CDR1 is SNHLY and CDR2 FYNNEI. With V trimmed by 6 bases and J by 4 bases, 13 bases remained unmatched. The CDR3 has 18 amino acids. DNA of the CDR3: TGTGCCAGCAGGGCTGGGACTAGCGGGAGCGGATGGGGAGAGACCCAGTACTTC. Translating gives CASRAGTSGSGWGETQYF.

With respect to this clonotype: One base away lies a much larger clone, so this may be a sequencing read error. This CDR3 is CASGLGRVGYSIGETEYF. Written as DNA, the CDR3 is TGTGCCAGCGGCCTGGGCAGGGTGGGATATAGTATCGGAGAGACCGAGTACTTC. V gene TRBV12-3 or TRBV12-4 combines with J gene TRBJ2-5; possibly TRBD1 for D (5 bases). The CDR3 covers 18 residues.

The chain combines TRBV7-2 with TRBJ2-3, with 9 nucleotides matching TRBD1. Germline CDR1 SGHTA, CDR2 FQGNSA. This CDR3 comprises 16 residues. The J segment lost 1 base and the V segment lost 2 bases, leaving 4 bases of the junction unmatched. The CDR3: CASSLPRDRGTDTQYF. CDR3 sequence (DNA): TGTGCCAGCAGCTTACCCCGGGACAGGGGCACAGATACGCAGTATTTT.

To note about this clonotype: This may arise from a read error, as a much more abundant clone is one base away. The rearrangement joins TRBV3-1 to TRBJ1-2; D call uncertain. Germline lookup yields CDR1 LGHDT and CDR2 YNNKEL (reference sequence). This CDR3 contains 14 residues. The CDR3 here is CASNQGSANYGYTF. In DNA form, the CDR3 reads TGTGCCAGCAACCAAGGTTCCGCTAACTATGGCTACACCTTC.